This TCR beta chain was retrieved from a study of cytomegalovirus exposure and HLA in healthy donors. Study at large: In an early release, HLA-typed donors contributed 90 million or so unique TCR sequences. Overall study findings and caveats: It was reported that TCR beta sequences correctly inferred the HLA-A and HLA-B alleles for most subjects. Across donors, most TCRs were seen rarely, yet some public ones were widespread.

Germline V gene lookup returns CDR1 SGHRS and CDR2 YFSETQ. CDR3 length equals 14 residues. V shed 0 bases, J shed 8 bases, and the junction held 4 bases outside the gene matches. Use of 60 Vbeta and 13 Jbeta primers characterized the PCR. The data were produced by immunoSEQ multiplex PCR, yet TCRdb's version contains in-frame clones alone and is incomplete. The sample has over 80,000 clones, over 75% seen once; the top ten hold roughly 5%. Remarks on this clone: Its specificity is unknown.

The V and J genes are TRBV5-1 and TRBJ1-4; 7 nucleotides align to TRBD1. Input material: PBMCs. The TCR comes from a man between 40 and 49 years old in good health and CMV-seropositive. The CDR3 nucleotides are TGCGCCAGCAGCTTGGGACAGGGCCAAGAAAAACTGTTTTTT. Translation gives CASSLGQGQEKLFF.